This T cell receptor (beta chain) was sequenced for a study of cytomegalovirus exposure and HLA in healthy donors. PCR involved 60 Vbeta and 13 Jbeta primers. TCRdb's copy holds only in-frame clones and misses some; the assay was immunoSEQ multiplex PCR. Of about 160,000 clones listed, over 75% are singletons. This CDR3 is built from 13 residues. The germline V gene has CDR1 GTSNPN and CDR2 SVGIG (reference sequence). V lost 1 base and J lost 2, with 9 bases in between. V is TRBV30 and J is TRBJ2-7; D remains ambiguous. The origin of this receptor is a woman in her forties or fifties in good health and CMV-seropositive. The sequenced sample consisted of PBMCs. The CDR3 loop is CAWSGRYPYEQYF. The CDR3 coding sequence is TGTGCCTGGAGTGGCAGGTACCCCTACGAGCAGTACTTC.